A selection of T cell receptor beta chains follows, all from one sample in a study of monozygotic twins with inflammatory bowel disease. Reprocessing the 5' RACE reads, TCRdb reports a single entry for every CDR3 protein and omits DNA. The specimen's table records about 330,000 distinct CDR3 sequences. Sequenced: blood. These receptors were collected from a human donor with ulcerative colitis or Crohn's disease, or a healthy co-twin of an affected twin (not recorded which). Both conserved end residues are part of each CDR3.

TRBV4-1	TRBJ1-5	CASSQPGQNQPQHF
TRBV6-5	TRBJ1-6	CASSYSTGQTSPLHF
TRBV5-1	TRBJ2-7	CASSSEGPPYEQYF
TRBV18	TRBJ1-2	CASSPLPGHGEGGYTF
TRBV20-1	TRBJ2-5	CSARGGGQETQYF
TRBV11-2	TRBJ2-2	CASSSIRGNSSSGELFF
TRBV29-1	TRBJ1-1	CSVADTGTGGMNTEAFF
TRBV29-1	TRBJ1-2	CSVWARGYGYTF
TRBV20-1	TRBJ2-7	CSATGTSGNYEQYF
TRBV12-3/TRBV12-4	TRBJ2-5	CASSLTGLETQYF
TRBV20-1	TRBJ2-7	CSARGGDRGVEQYF
TRBV20-1	TRBJ1-2	CSASDRETGGYTF
TRBV19	TRBJ1-3	CASSPSDSSGNTIYF
TRBV28	TRBJ1-5	CASSLIRINQPQHF
TRBV5-4	TRBJ2-6	CASSLKGANVLTF
TRBV18	TRBJ2-7	CASSPASQPYEQYF
TRBV15	TRBJ2-5	CATSRDPGQQETQYF
TRBV28	TRBJ2-7	CASRIRGTTHHEQYF
TRBV7-2	TRBJ2-2	CASGVGSTGELFF
TRBV10-3	TRBJ1-6	CAISERVSNSPLHF
TRBV6-6	TRBJ2-3	CASRRAGLTDTQYF
TRBV7-2	TRBJ2-5	CASSLIRTSLETQYF
TRBV5-1	TRBJ1-4	CASSLFTGRTEKLFF
TRBV12-3/TRBV12-4	TRBJ2-2	CASSYPGLSNTGELFF
TRBV7-6	TRBJ2-7	CASGAGTGLGEQYF
TRBV7-9	TRBJ1-5	CASSLGTVRPQHF
TRBV29-1	TRBJ2-2	CSVQPLTGTRVGELFF
TRBV7-9	TRBJ1-1	CASSPRGTVMNTEAFF
TRBV7-2	TRBJ2-7	CASSLRSEQYF
TRBV3-1	TRBJ2-2	CASSQGRGGWTGELFF
TRBV7-3	TRBJ2-1	CASSSLGLAGAEQFF
TRBV20-1	TRBJ1-4	CSAGRDRVREKLFF
TRBV12-3/TRBV12-4	TRBJ2-7	CASSFSRTGNSYEQYF
TRBV4-1	TRBJ2-5	CASSQGRAQETQYF
TRBV7-2	TRBJ2-1	CASSLVGGGVDEQFF
TRBV24-1	TRBJ1-2	CATSDASGAFYGYTF
TRBV2	TRBJ2-5	CAILASQETQYF
TRBV15	TRBJ2-2	CATSRGWDELNPGELFF
TRBV5-1	TRBJ2-3	CASSTDRVPDTQYF
TRBV5-1	TRBJ2-2	CASSSFTQGSGELFF
TRBV11-3	TRBJ2-2	CASSSSVTGELFF
TRBV19	TRBJ2-3	CASSIGATQYF
TRBV7-8	TRBJ2-1	CASSQGSGTSGGFSYNEQFF
TRBV12-3/TRBV12-4	TRBJ2-7	CASRGGQIPHEQYF
TRBV29-1	TRBJ1-1	CSVARMNTEAFF
TRBV28	TRBJ1-3	CASRRDSFSGNTIYF
TRBV5-1	TRBJ2-1	CASSAKRGGPNNEQFF
TRBV20-1	TRBJ1-5	CSASDRVGNQPQHF
TRBV9	TRBJ1-6	CASSSSRQGINSPLHF
TRBV12-3/TRBV12-4	TRBJ2-1	CASSLDFGGQGEQFF